This T cell receptor (beta chain) appears in the sequencing data of a study of blood T cell repertoires in COVID-19. On the study more broadly: T cells, B-cell-depleted T cells, or PBMCs provided the cDNA or gDNA that served as material.

TCRdb keeps only in-frame clones here, not all; method: immunoSEQ multiplex PCR. This table has 150,000 to 200,000 clones, 80% to 90% appearing once. V shed 7 bases and J 8 bases; nucleotides not matched to a gene: 11. CDR1 is SGDLS, CDR2 YYNGEE, per germline. The CDR3 is 15 amino acids. The chain has TRBV9 and TRBJ2-3; 12 nucleotides agree with TRBD2. This clonotype was sampled from a man aged 55 to 70 with acute or convalescent COVID-19. Sequencing was performed on peripheral blood. The CDR3 DNA sequence: TGTGCCAGCTCCCACGGGCTAGCGGGGGGGGGTACGCAGTATTTT. It specifies CASSHGLAGGGTQYF. The full variable domain, in which reference TRBV9 and TRBJ2-3 provide the parts outside the CDR3, is DSGVTQTPKHLITATGQRVTLRCSPRSGDLSVYWYQQSLDQGLQFLIQYYNGEERAKGNILERFSAQQFPDLHSELNLSSLELGDSALYFCASSHGLAGGGTQYFGPGTRLTVL.